This passage covers 21 T cell receptor beta chains from one sample sequenced in a study of blood T cell repertoires in COVID-19. This table comes from immunoSEQ multiplex PCR, and its TCRdb copy is limited to in-frame clones, with some not included. The sample carries some 460,000 clones, around nine tenths recorded once. The sample comprised peripheral blood. These receptors all stem from a woman in her 30s with acute or convalescent COVID-19.

The chain carries TRBV9 and TRBJ1-4, with D perhaps matching TRBD1 (5 bases). V lost 0 bases to trimming and J lost 8 bases, with 14 bases between them. CDR1 is SGDLS and CDR2 is YYNGEE in the germline V gene. This CDR3 spans 15 amino acids. CDR3 nucleotide sequence: TGTGCCAGCAGCGTAGAGGCAGGGTTGAAAGAAAAACTGTTTTTT. This gives the protein CASSVEAGLKEKLFF.

This CDR3 is CASSPGLLSGNTIYF. CDR3 in DNA: TGTGCCAGCAGCCCGGGACTGCTGTCTGGAAACACCATATATTTT. The V gene is TRBV7-6, the J gene TRBJ1-3, with D possibly TRBD1 on 5 matching bases. V was shortened by 5 bases and J by 1 base, with 12 bases between the two germline ends. Germline CDR1 is SGHVS and CDR2 is FNYEAQ. The CDR3 is made up of 15 amino acids.

This clone turned up a few times. The CDR3 is CASSLVPDSDQPQHF. In DNA, the CDR3 is TGCGCCAGCAGCTTGGTCCCGGACAGTGATCAGCCCCAGCATTTT. This chain joins TRBV5-1 and TRBJ1-5, with D perhaps TRBD1 (6 bases). Germline-derived CDR1 and CDR2 are SGHRS and YFSETQ. Trimming took 0 bases from V and 5 from J, leaving 12 bases between them. The CDR3 length is 15 residues.

The chain joins TRBV2 to TRBJ2-5; 8 bases agree with TRBD2. Per germline, CDR1 SNHLY and CDR2 FYNNEI. The CDR3 consists of 15 residues. With V trimmed by 4 bases and J by 1 base, 5 bases remained unmatched. The CDR3 loop reads CASSVWRGVQETQYF. CDR3 sequence (DNA): TGTGCCAGCAGTGTCTGGCGGGGGGTCCAAGAGACCCAGTACTTC.

CDR3: CASSQDPSYEQYF. CDR3 DNA: TGTGCCAGCAGCCAAGACCCATCCTACGAGCAGTACTTC. The chain couples TRBV3-1 (or the pseudogene TRBV3-2) to TRBJ2-7; no clear D. The CDR3 has 13 amino acids. Germline assignment: CDR1 LGHDT and CDR2 YNNKEL (reference sequence). Trimming stripped 0 bases from V and 1 base from J, with 4 bases between.

This chain joins TRBV28 and TRBJ2-5; TRBD2 is a possible D gene (5 bases). V was clipped by 5 bases and J by 4 bases, with 20 bases between them. The CDR3 covers 16 residues. The germline V gene has CDR1 MDHEN and CDR2 SYDVKM. The DNA for the CDR3 is TGTGCCAGCAGTCTACGGCGGAGCGGAGGAGTAGAGACCCAGTACTTC. Translated, it gives CASSLRRSGGVETQYF.

V usage is TRBV5-8 and J usage is TRBJ2-5, with TRBD1 as a possible D gene (5 bases). CDR1 and CDR2 (germline): SGHTS, YDEGEE. The CDR3 contains 14 residues. V dropped 2 bases and J dropped 3 bases, with 11 bases sitting between them. The CDR3 reads CASSFDQTEETQYF. Written as DNA, the CDR3 is TGTGCCAGCAGCTTTGACCAGACAGAAGAGACCCAGTACTTC.

V is TRBV3-1 (or the pseudogene TRBV3-2) and J is TRBJ1-6; D perhaps matches TRBD1 (5 bases). V shed 4 bases and J shed 13 bases, with 14 bases lying between them. The CDR3 is made up of 13 amino acids. The V gene's germline CDR1 is LGHDT and CDR2 YNNKEL (reference sequence). DNA of the CDR3: TGTGCCAGCAGCCCGGCGGGGGTCGGGCCCCTCCACTTT. Its protein product is CASSPAGVGPLHF.

The chain couples TRBV9 to TRBJ1-3, with D hard to call. There are 17 residues in the CDR3. CDR1 is SGDLS and CDR2 is YYNGEE in the germline V gene. V was cut by 0 bases and J by 0 bases, with 13 bases left in between. The CDR3 reads CASSVDPRPSSGNTIYF. The CDR3 DNA reads TGTGCCAGCAGCGTAGACCCCCGGCCTAGCTCTGGAAACACCATATATTTT.

The chain carries TRBV20-1 and TRBJ2-7; the D gene is possibly TRBD1 (6 bases). CDR3 length: 11 amino acids. V was shortened by 5 bases and J by 3 bases, with 8 bases between the two germline ends. Germline lookup yields CDR1 DFQATT and CDR2 SNEGSKA (reference sequence). CDR3 sequence reads: CSAGGFYEQYF. As DNA, the CDR3 is TGCAGTGCTGGGGGCTTCTACGAGCAGTACTTC.

This clone appeared a single time. The V gene is TRBV6-6, the J gene TRBJ2-3; a possible D gene is TRBD1 (6 bases). Trimming stripped 5 bases from V and 0 bases from J, with 12 bases between. Per germline, CDR1 MNHNY and CDR2 SVGAGI (reference sequence). There are 15 residues in the CDR3. The CDR3 protein is CASSQDRASTDTQYF. For the CDR3, the DNA is TGTGCCAGCAGTCAGGACAGAGCTAGCACAGATACGCAGTATTTT.

This chain connects TRBV12-3 or TRBV12-4 to TRBJ2-7; no definite D call. V was pared by 1 base and J by 9 bases, with 10 bases between. The CDR3 sequence is 12 residues long. The chain's CDR3 is CASSLDFTGQYF. DNA for the CDR3: TGTGCCAGCAGTTTAGACTTTACGGGGCAGTACTTC.

The CDR3 nucleotides are TGTGCCAGCAGCATAAGGGACTTAGAAATCTCTGGGGCCAACGTCCTGACTTTC. Encoded protein: CASSIRDLEISGANVLTF. The rearrangement links TRBV11-2 to TRBJ2-6; tentative D call: TRBD2 (6 bases). The germline V gene encodes CDR1 SGHAT and CDR2 FQNNGV. This CDR3 has 18 residues. The V end lost 5 bases, the J end lost 0 bases, and 17 bases lay between the germline ends.

The gene calls are TRBV4-2 and TRBJ2-3; TRBD2 matches at 8 bases. CDR3 size: 16 residues. V was pared by 1 base and J by 2 bases, with 5 bases of the junction left unmatched. Germline CDR1 and CDR2: LGHNA and YNFKEQ. CDR3 sequence (DNA): TGTGCCAGCAGCCAAGGGACTAGCCCATTCACAGATACGCAGTATTTT. Translated, it gives CASSQGTSPFTDTQYF.

The genes are TRBV19 and TRBJ2-3; 10 bases fit TRBD2. V shed 9 bases, J shed 3 bases, and the junction held 6 bases outside the gene matches. This CDR3 region has 14 residues. Germline V gene sequence: CDR1 LNHDA, CDR2 SQIVND (reference sequence). The CDR3 protein is CASKAGGNTDTQYF. Here the CDR3 DNA reads TGTGCCAGCAAAGCGGGGGGGAATACAGATACGCAGTATTTT. Drawing the rest from reference TRBV19 and TRBJ2-3, the complete variable domain is DGGITQSPKYLFRKEGQNVTLSCEQNLNHDAMYWYRQDPGQGLRLIYYSQIVNDFQKGDIAEGYSVSREKKESFPLTVTSAQKNPTAFYLCASKAGGNTDTQYFGPGTRLTVL.

The chain combines TRBV24-1 with TRBJ2-3; no reliable D call. This CDR3 spans 15 amino acids. Germline CDR1 KGHDR, CDR2 SFDVKD. V was pared by 2 bases and J by 2 bases, with 10 bases between. This chain's CDR3 is CATSDYGRLTDTQYF. CDR3 bases: TGTGCCACCAGTGATTATGGAAGACTCACAGATACGCAGTATTTT.

The rearrangement uses TRBV7-9 and TRBJ2-7; no clear D. The CDR3 totals 14 residues. V was shortened by 3 bases and J by 5 bases, with 14 bases between the two germline ends. CDR1 SEHNR and CDR2 FQNEAQ come from the germline V gene (reference sequence). The CDR3 coding sequence is TGTGCCAGCAGCTTTACCATCACAACGAACGAGCAGTACTTC. The encoded protein is CASSFTITTNEQYF.

V is TRBV5-6 and J is TRBJ2-7; 7 bases are shared with TRBD1. There are 16 residues in the CDR3. Germline V gives CDR1 SGHDT, CDR2 YYEEEE. The ends lost 0 bases at V and 5 bases at J; junction bases unmatched: 11. The CDR3 nucleotides are TGTGCCAGCAGCTTGGCCAGGAGACAGGGTCACCACGAGCAGTACTTC. Residues: CASSLARRQGHHEQYF.

The chain links TRBV9 to TRBJ2-1, with TRBD1 as a possible D gene (6 bases). The V and J ends lost 4 bases and 7 bases respectively, with 15 bases between them. Per the germline V gene, CDR1 is SGDLS and CDR2 is YYNGEE. The CDR3 loop spans 14 amino acids. CDR3 region: CASSSENQGNEQFF. CDR3 DNA: TGTGCCAGCAGCTCAGAAAATCAGGGGAATGAGCAGTTCTTC.

J is TRBJ1-1 and V is TRBV6-1; D is perhaps TRBD1 (5 bases). The V and J ends lost 2 bases and 0 bases respectively, with 13 bases between them. This CDR3 has 16 residues. Germline V gene data show CDR1 as MNHNS and CDR2 as SASEGT. CDR3 nucleotide sequence: TGTGCCAGCAGTGAAATCGGGTTAGGGGTGAACACTGAAGCTTTCTTT. As protein: CASSEIGLGVNTEAFF.

The chain uses TRBV12-3 or TRBV12-4 and TRBJ2-5; D is uncertain. The CDR3 runs 13 residues. The V end was cut by 3 bases, the J end by 3 bases, with 8 bases between. CDR3 bases: TGTGCCAGCAGTTTTTTTAGCAAAGAGACCCAGTACTTC. Translation: CASSFFSKETQYF.